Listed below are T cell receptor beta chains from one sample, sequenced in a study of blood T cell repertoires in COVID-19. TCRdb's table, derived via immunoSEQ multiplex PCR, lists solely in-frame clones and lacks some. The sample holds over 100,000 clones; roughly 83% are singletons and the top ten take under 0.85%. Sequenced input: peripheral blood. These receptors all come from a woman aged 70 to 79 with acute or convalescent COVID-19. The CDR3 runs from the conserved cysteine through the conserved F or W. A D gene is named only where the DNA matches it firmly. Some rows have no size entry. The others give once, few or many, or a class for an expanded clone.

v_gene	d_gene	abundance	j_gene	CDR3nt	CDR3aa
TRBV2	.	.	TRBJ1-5	TGTGCCAGCAAGGTCAGGGAGGGCAATCAGCCCCAGCATTTT	CASKVREGNQPQHF
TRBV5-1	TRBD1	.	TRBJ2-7	TGCGCCAGCAGCTTGGGGGGGGGACAGGGGGCGAAGCAGTACTTC	CASSLGGGQGAKQYF
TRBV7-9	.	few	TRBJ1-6	TGTGCCAGCAGGGAGGGGAATTCACCCCTCCACTTT	CASREGNSPLHF
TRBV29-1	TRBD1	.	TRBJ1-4	TGCAGCGTCACAGGGGATGCAACTAATGAAAAACTGTTTTTT	CSVTGDATNEKLFF
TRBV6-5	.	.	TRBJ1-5	TGTGCCAGTCGCAGGGCGGAGAGCAATCAGCCCCAGCATTTT	CASRRAESNQPQHF
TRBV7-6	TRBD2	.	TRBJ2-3	TGTGCCAGCAGTTCCGCTAGCGGAGATACGCAGTATTTT	CASSSASGDTQYF
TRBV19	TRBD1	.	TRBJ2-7	TGTGCCAGTAGCCGGGACAGGGGTTGGGAGCAGTACTTC	CASSRDRGWEQYF
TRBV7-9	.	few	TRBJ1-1	TGTGCCAGCAGCTTACCCCTCGCTGAAGCTTTCTTT	CASSLPLAEAFF
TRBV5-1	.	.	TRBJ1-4	TGCGCCAGCAGCTTGGAGGGGTTCCCCTCACTGTTTTTT	CASSLEGFPSLFF
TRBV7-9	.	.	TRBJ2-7	TGTGCCAGCAGCCCGACAGGCTACGAGCAGTACTTC	CASSPTGYEQYF
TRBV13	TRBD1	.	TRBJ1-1	TGTGCCAGCAGCTTGGACAGGGGTGGGACTGAAGCTTTCTTT	CASSLDRGGTEAFF
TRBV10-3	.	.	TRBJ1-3	TGTGCCATCACCTCACCCGAACAGGGAGCTGGAAACACCATATATTTT	CAITSPEQGAGNTIYF
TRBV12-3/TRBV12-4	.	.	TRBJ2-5	TGTGCCAGCAGTTCCCTAGGGGGGGGGACCCAGTACTTC	CASSSLGGGTQYF
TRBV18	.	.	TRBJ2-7	TGTGCCAGCTCACCACTTAACAACTACGAGCAGTACTTC	CASSPLNNYEQYF
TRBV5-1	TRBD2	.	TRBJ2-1	TGCGCCAGCAGCTTGGGACTAGCGGGAGGTACCTACAATGAGCAGTTCTTC	CASSLGLAGGTYNEQFF
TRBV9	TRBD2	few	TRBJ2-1	TGTGCCAGCAGCGTAGGGAGGACTAGCGGGAAAGATGAGCAGTTCTTC	CASSVGRTSGKDEQFF
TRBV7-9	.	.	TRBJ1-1	TGTGCCAGCAGCCGGCCTCCAGGGCAGACTGAAGCTTTCTTT	CASSRPPGQTEAFF
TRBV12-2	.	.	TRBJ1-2	TGTGCAAGTCGCTCATACAGGGGGCGCAGGTATGGCTACACCTTC	CASRSYRGRRYGYTF
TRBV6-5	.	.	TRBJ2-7	TGTGCCAGCAGTTACTCGGGGGACATTTTATACGAGCAGTACTTC	CASSYSGDILYEQYF
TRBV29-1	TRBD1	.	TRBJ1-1	TGCAGCTCCTTCCAGGGGGACACTGAAGCTTTCTTT	CSSFQGDTEAFF
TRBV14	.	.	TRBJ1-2	TGTGCCAGCAGCCTGACAGGTACCTCTAACTATGGCTACACCTTC	CASSLTGTSNYGYTF
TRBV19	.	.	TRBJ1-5	TGTGCCAGTACCCTCGGCAGGGGCGGTCAGCCCCAGCATTTT	CASTLGRGGQPQHF
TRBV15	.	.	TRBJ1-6	TGTGCCACCAGCAGAGATTACTCGATTAATAATTCACCCCTCCACTTT	CATSRDYSINNSPLHF
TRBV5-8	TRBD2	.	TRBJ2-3	TGTGCCAGCAGTGGACGGGGGGGAATCACAGATACGCAGTATTTT	CASSGRGGITDTQYF
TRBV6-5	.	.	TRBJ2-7	TGTGCCAGCAGTAGGGGACAAACTGGCTACGAGCAGTACTTC	CASSRGQTGYEQYF
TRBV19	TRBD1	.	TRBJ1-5	TGTGCCACCCGGCGCGGGACAGGGGGAAATCAGCCCCAGCATTTT	CATRRGTGGNQPQHF
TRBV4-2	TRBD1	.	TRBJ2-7	TGTGCCAGCAGCCCCCCGGGGACAGGGGCCTACGAGCAGTACTTC	CASSPPGTGAYEQYF